A single sample is the source of the 17 T cell receptor beta chains below, sequenced in a study of shared clonotypes between healthy human individuals. Profiling relied on immunoSEQ multiplex PCR, and the TCRdb table lists in-frame clones only, not all of them. The sample shows around 560,000 clones, 85% to 95% of them seen only once. Naivety among CD8 cells was defined by CD45RO negativity and positive CCR7 selection, thereby excluding terminally differentiated effector memory CD45RA+ cells. The sequencing input was naive CD8+ T cells sorted from blood. The source of these receptors is a woman aged 30 to 39 in good health.

The rearrangement uses TRBV11-2 and TRBJ2-1; D not certain. V lost 0 bases, J lost 1 base, and 13 bases lay in between. The germline CDR1 and CDR2 sequences are SGHAT and FQNNGV. CDR3 size: 17 residues. CDR3 amino acids: CASSLDKLSRSYNEQFF. CDR3 coding DNA: TGTGCCAGCAGCTTAGATAAGCTTTCTAGATCCTACAATGAGCAGTTCTTC.

This chain links TRBV6-5 with TRBJ1-1; TRBD1 aligns across 7 bases. CDR1 is MNHEY, CDR2 SVGAGI, per germline. The CDR3 consists of 15 residues. V dropped 0 bases and J dropped 10; count of bases not matched to a gene: 11. The CDR3: CASSYSSRTGEGAFF. CDR3 DNA: TGTGCCAGCAGTTACTCCTCTAGAACAGGGGAGGGAGCTTTCTTT.

J is TRBJ1-1 and V is TRBV12-5; D might be TRBD1 (6 bases). V lost 2 bases, J lost 11 bases, and 21 bases lay in between. This CDR3 has 15 residues. Germline V CDR1 and CDR2: LGHNT, FRNRAP. The CDR3 here is CASGLPRQETHRAFF. Written as DNA, the CDR3 is TGTGCTAGTGGTTTGCCTCGACAGGAGACCCATCGGGCTTTCTTT.

The gene calls are TRBV15 and TRBJ1-1; 11 bases line up with TRBD1. This CDR3 is built from 15 residues. Trimming took 3 bases from V and 2 from J; bases not matched to a gene: 2. The germline V gene encodes CDR1 LNHNV and CDR2 YYDKDF (reference sequence). CDR3 DNA: TGTGCCACCAGCAGGGACAGGGGGCGAAACACTGAAGCTTTCTTT. Residues: CATSRDRGRNTEAFF.

This clone was recorded once. The genes are TRBV2 and TRBJ2-7, with TRBD2 matching 10 bases. Looked up from germline, CDR1 is SNHLY and CDR2 is FYNNEI. The CDR3 is 14 amino acids. V lost 6 bases, J lost 2 bases, and 4 bases stayed unmatched. In nucleotides, the CDR3 is TGTGCCAGCAGCCTAGCGGGGGAGACCTACGAGCAGTACTTC. The encoded protein is CASSLAGETYEQYF.

V and J are TRBV28 and TRBJ1-1, with TRBD1 identical over 7 bases. From germline, CDR1 is MDHEN and CDR2 SYDVKM. J lost 2 bases, V lost 3 bases, and 12 bases had no gene match. The CDR3 runs 17 residues. CDR3 sequence reads: CASSFVRTGTANTEAFF. The CDR3 coding sequence is TGTGCCAGCAGTTTTGTCCGGACCGGGACAGCCAACACTGAAGCTTTCTTT. The full variable domain, rest sourced from reference TRBV28 and TRBJ1-1, is DVKVTQSSRYLVKRTGEKVFLECVQDMDHENMFWYRQDPGLGLRLIYFSYDVKMKEKGDIPEGYSVSREKKERFSLILESASTNQTSMYLCASSFVRTGTANTEAFFGQGTRLTVV.

The chain links TRBV7-3 to TRBJ2-3; 7 nucleotides align to TRBD2. V lost 5 bases to trimming and J lost 1 base; unmatched junction nucleotides: 9. CDR1 and CDR2 (germline): SGHTA, FQGTGA. This CDR3 is built from 16 residues. The CDR3 reads CASSPVGGRGTDTQYF. CDR3 DNA sequence: TGTGCCAGCAGCCCAGTGGGCGGGAGAGGCACAGATACGCAGTATTTT.

About this clone: At the DNA level, this CDR3 is encoded by other sequences in the same sample as well. The chain recombines TRBV20-1 with TRBJ1-1; D not resolved. The germline gives CDR1 DFQATT, CDR2 SNEGSKA (reference sequence). The V end was cut by 2 bases, the J end by 5 bases, with 6 bases between. This CDR3 contains 11 residues. The CDR3 loop reads CSARRVTEAFF. CDR3 in DNA: TGCAGTGCTAGAAGGGTTACTGAAGCTTTCTTT.

The rearrangement joins TRBV4-2 to TRBJ2-7; 11 bases line up with TRBD2. V shed 3 bases, J shed 2 bases, and the junction held 6 bases outside the gene matches. CDR1 and CDR2 from the germline V gene are LGHNA and YNFKEQ. The CDR3 sequence is 16 residues long. The CDR3 nucleotides read TGTGCCAGCAGCCAGAAGGGACTAGCGGCTACCTACGAGCAGTACTTC. It translates to CASSQKGLAATYEQYF.

The V call is TRBV27, the J call TRBJ1-1; no definite D call. V was shortened by 5 bases and J by 1 base, with 8 bases between the two germline ends. This CDR3 has 13 residues. In germline, CDR1 is MNHEY, CDR2 SMNVEV (reference sequence). The CDR3 sequence is CASSPTKNTEAFF. The CDR3, as DNA: TGTGCCAGCAGTCCGACCAAGAACACTGAAGCTTTCTTT.

This sequence joins TRBV11-2 and TRBJ2-5; D ambiguous. V was trimmed by 5 bases and J by 2 bases, leaving 15 bases between them. This CDR3 has 15 residues. Germline CDR1 is SGHAT and CDR2 is FQNNGV. DNA for the CDR3: TGTGCCAGCAGCCCCGCTATCTTAGGACAAGAGACCCAGTACTTC. Translation: CASSPAILGQETQYF. Complete variable domain (other parts from reference TRBV11-2 and TRBJ2-5): EAGVAQSPRYKIIEKRQSVAFWCNPISGHATLYWYQQILGQGPKLLIQFQNNGVVDDSQLPKDRFSAERLKGVDSTLKIQPAKLEDSAVYLCASSPAILGQETQYFGPGTRLLVL.

J is TRBJ1-5 and V is TRBV7-2, with no clear D. CDR1 and CDR2 (germline): SGHTA, FQGNSA. The CDR3 sequence is 16 residues long. The germline V and J ends were trimmed by 1 base and 2 bases, with 12 bases remaining between them. This chain's CDR3 is CASSLDWRVGNQPQHF. CDR3 DNA: TGTGCCAGCAGCTTAGATTGGAGGGTCGGCAATCAGCCCCAGCATTTT.

The chain carries TRBV29-1 and TRBJ2-7; 7 bases agree with TRBD2. The trim removed 4 bases at V and 3 bases at J, leaving 12 bases unmatched. The germline gives CDR1 SQVTM, CDR2 ANQGSEA. The CDR3 spans 15 residues. CDR3 sequence reads: CSVGSLRGSVYEQYF. The CDR3 DNA is TGCAGCGTTGGTTCCCTTCGCGGGAGTGTCTACGAGCAGTACTTC.

The chain recombines TRBV5-1 with TRBJ2-1, with no clear D. This CDR3 contains 12 residues. Trimming cost V 5 bases and J 3 bases, with 6 bases left between them. Germline-derived CDR1 and CDR2 are SGHRS and YFSETQ. The CDR3, as DNA: TGCGCCAGCAGGTCGATCTACAATGAGCAGTTCTTC. Translating it yields CASRSIYNEQFF.

The V and J genes are TRBV4-1 and TRBJ2-7; 8 bases align to TRBD2. CDR3 size: 14 residues. The trim removed 2 bases at V and 6 bases at J, leaving 6 bases unmatched. The germline V gene encodes CDR1 MGHRA and CDR2 YSYEKL. CDR3 nucleotides: TGCGCCAGCAGCCAAAACGGGAGGGCCGGCGAGCAGTACTTC. Its translation is CASSQNGRAGEQYF.

This chain links TRBV11-2 with TRBJ2-3; 8 positions agree with TRBD2. The CDR3 is 16 residues long. The trim removed 5 bases at V and 1 base at J, leaving 8 bases unmatched. In germline, CDR1 is SGHAT, CDR2 FQNNGV. CDR3 region: CASSQVPAGGTDTQYF. CDR3 DNA: TGTGCCAGCAGCCAAGTCCCAGCGGGGGGCACAGATACGCAGTATTTT.

The gene calls are TRBV27 and TRBJ2-3, with unresolved D. Germline CDR1 MNHEY, CDR2 SMNVEV (reference sequence). The CDR3 totals 14 residues. V lost 5 bases, J lost 1 base, and 10 bases lay in between. DNA for the CDR3: TGTGCCAGCAGTCCCGACCCGCGCACAGATACGCAGTATTTT. This encodes CASSPDPRTDTQYF.